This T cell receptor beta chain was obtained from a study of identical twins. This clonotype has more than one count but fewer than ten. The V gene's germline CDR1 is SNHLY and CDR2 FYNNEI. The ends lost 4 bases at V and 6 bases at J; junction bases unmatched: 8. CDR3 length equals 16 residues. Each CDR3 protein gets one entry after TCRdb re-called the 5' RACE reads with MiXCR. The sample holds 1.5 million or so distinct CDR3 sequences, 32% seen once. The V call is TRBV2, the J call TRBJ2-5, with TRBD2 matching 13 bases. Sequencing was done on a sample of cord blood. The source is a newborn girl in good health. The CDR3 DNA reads TGTGCCAGCAGTGCCTCTACTAGCGGGGGGGCTAAGACCCAGTACTTC. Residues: CASSASTSGGAKTQYF.